This TCR beta chain was documented in a study of T cell clonotyping in hematopoietic cell transplantation. Study-level background: Cytoreduction preceded collection of pretransplant recipient samples. Study-wide findings and caveats: Few recipient clonotypes overlapped donors; over 95% were de novo at given depth.

This clone appeared a few times. The antigen is not known. Trimming removed 5 bases from V and 7 bases from J, with 20 bases in between. CDR1 and CDR2 (germline): SEHNR, FQNEAQ (reference sequence). This CDR3 spans 15 amino acids. The assay was immunoSEQ multiplex PCR, and TCRdb's table has in-frame clones only and misses some. This table holds 9,500 to 14,000 clones, more than 85% found once. Regarding time point: recipient sample about 28 days before transplant, after cytoreduction. Blood collection times were about day -28 and days 30, 100, 180 posttransplant. The clonotype was recovered from a woman aged 40-49 years with acute myeloid leukemia. Some clones in this sample may be carry-over from other donors' samples. Sequenced here: peripheral blood mononuclear cells, sampled before stem cell transplant. The genes are TRBV7-9 and TRBJ1-2, with D possibly being TRBD1 (5 bases). CDR3 coding DNA: TGTGCCAGCAGCCCGAAGACAGACCAGGGATTTGGCTACACCTTC. Encoded protein: CASSPKTDQGFGYTF. Supplemented by reference TRBV7-9 and TRBJ1-2, the full variable domain reads DTGVSQNPRHKITKRGQNVTFRCDPISEHNRLYWYRQTLGQGPEFLTYFQNEAQLEKSRLLSDRFSAERPKGSFSTLEIQRTEQGDSAMYLCASSPKTDQGFGYTFGSGTRLTVV.